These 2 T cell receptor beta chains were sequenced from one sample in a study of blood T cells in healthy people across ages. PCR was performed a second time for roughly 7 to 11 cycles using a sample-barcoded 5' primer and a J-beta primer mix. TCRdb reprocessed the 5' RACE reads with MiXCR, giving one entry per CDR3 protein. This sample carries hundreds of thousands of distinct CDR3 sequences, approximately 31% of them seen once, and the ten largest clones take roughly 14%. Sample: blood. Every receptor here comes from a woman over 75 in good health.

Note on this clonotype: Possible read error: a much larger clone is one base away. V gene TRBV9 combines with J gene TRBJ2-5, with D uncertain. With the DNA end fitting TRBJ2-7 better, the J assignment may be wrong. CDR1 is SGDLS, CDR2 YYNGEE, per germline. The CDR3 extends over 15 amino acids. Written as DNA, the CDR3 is TGTGCCAGCGGCGTAGCCGCGACTGGGTCCCTCGAGCAGTACTTC. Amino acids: CASGVAATGSLEQYF.

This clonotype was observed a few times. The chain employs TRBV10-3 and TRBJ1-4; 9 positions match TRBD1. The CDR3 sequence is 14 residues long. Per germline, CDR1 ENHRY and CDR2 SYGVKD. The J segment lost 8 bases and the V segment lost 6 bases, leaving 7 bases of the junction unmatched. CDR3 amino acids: CAISMTGGGEKLFF. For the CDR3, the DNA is TGTGCCATCAGCATGACAGGGGGAGGCGAAAAACTGTTTTTT.